These 32 T cell receptor delta chains were all obtained from the same sample, sequenced in a study of human gamma delta and Vdelta1 T cells. TCRdb reprocessed the PCR reads using CATT. Of roughly 6,500 delta-chain clones in the sample, more than 9% are singletons; the top ten hold 11% to 15%. Input material: naive CD27+ Vdelta1 gamma-delta T cells from blood. Source of these receptors: a human donor in good health.

Judged by abundance, this clone is medium-sized. This chain connects TRDV1 to TRDJ1, with D perhaps TRDD3 (6 bases). Germline loops: CDR1 TSWWSYY, CDR2 QGS. V was trimmed by 1 base and J by 0 bases, leaving 15 bases between them. This CDR3 is built from 17 residues. The CDR3 DNA sequence: TGTGCTCTTGGGGAACGTGGGCCTGGGGTAAACACCGATAAACTCATCTTT. This encodes CALGERGPGVNTDKLIF.

This clone came up a few times. The V gene is TRDV1, the J gene TRDJ1, with TRDD3 identical over 13 bases. The CDR3 totals 22 residues. J was trimmed by 2 bases and V by 1 base; bases with no gene match: 19. Germline values: CDR1 TSWWSYY, CDR2 QGS. The CDR3 here is CALGERSTGGYARGIRTDKLIF. The CDR3, as DNA: TGTGCTCTTGGGGAACGAAGTACTGGGGGATACGCCAGGGGGATACGAACCGATAAACTCATCTTT.

Worth noting for this clone: One base separates it from a far larger clone, so it is likely a read error. This sample also contains other DNA sequences that code for the same CDR3. This rearrangement joins TRDV2 to TRDJ1, with a weak D call TRDD3 (6 bases). V lost 0 bases, J lost 7 bases, and 20 bases lay in between. The CDR3 sequence is 16 residues long. In germline, CDR1 is GEAIGNYY, CDR2 EKD. The CDR3 is CACDTRILGVPLKLIF. The DNA of the CDR3 is TGTGCCTGTGACACCCGTATATTGGGGGTCCCTCTTAAACTCATCTTT.

In the case of this clone: A far larger clone is off by one base, so a read error is likely. Other DNA sequences in this sample translate to the same CDR3. The rearrangement uses TRDV1 and TRDJ1, with TRDD1 as a possible D gene (5 bases). The CDR3 is 14 residues long. Germline V gives CDR1 TSWWSYY, CDR2 QGS. CDR3 amino acids: CALGDNRYTDKLIF. The CDR3 bases are TGTGCTCTTGGGGATAATAGGTACACCGATAAACTTATCTTT.

This clone was found a few times. Other DNA sequences in the same sample also yield this CDR3. The chain combines TRDV1 with TRDJ1; 8 positions agree with TRDD3. The CDR3 runs to 23 residues. J lost 3 bases, V lost 5 bases, and 32 bases had no gene match. In germline, CDR1 is TSWWSYY, CDR2 QGS. The CDR3 reads CALGHTSGGRVGVWGKSSDKLIF. The CDR3 nucleotides read TGTGCTCTTGGGCACACTTCCGGCGGCCGCGTTGGGGTCTGGGGGAAATCTTCCGATAAACTCATCTTT.

This clone was recorded a few times. A much larger clone differs by one base, so this may be a read error. The V gene is TRDV2, the J gene TRDJ1, with D maybe TRDD3 (6 bases). In germline, CDR1 is GEAIGNYY, CDR2 EKD. This CDR3 has 12 residues. CDR3 coding DNA: TGTGCCTGTGCCACCGGGGTGGGGATACTCATCTTT. Translation: CACATGVGILIF.

This clone has a handful of counts. Only one base separates this from a far larger clonotype, so it likely reflects a read error. The DNA is omitted, as the CDR3 cannot be located on it reliably, and the CDR3 follows TCRdb's listing. The V and J genes are TRDV1 and TRDJ1; no DNA check was done on the table's D call, TRDD3. CDR1 and CDR2 from the germline V gene are TSWWSYY and QGS. The CDR3 comprises 20 residues, both ends counted. The CDR3: CALGELGTYVVARGIDKLIF.

This clone is deemed medium-sized. The same CDR3 also results from other DNA sequences found in this sample. The gene calls are TRDV1 and TRDJ1, with 8 bases aligning to TRDD3. Looked up from germline, CDR1 is TSWWSYY and CDR2 is QGS. V trimming: 2 bases; J trimming: 0 bases; junction bases outside the gene matches: 23. The CDR3 consists of 22 residues. CDR3 sequence reads: CALGEMAFPRVLGGPYTDKLIF. The CDR3 DNA follows: TGTGCTCTTGGGGAAATGGCCTTCCCTAGGGTACTGGGGGGCCCGTACACCGATAAACTCATCTTT.

Concerning this clone itself: Only one base separates this from a far larger clonotype, so it likely reflects a read error. This sample also contains other DNA sequences that code for the same CDR3. The chain uses TRDV1 and TRDJ1; 11 positions match TRDD3. Unmatched junction bases numbered 26, after V lost 3 bases and J lost 2 bases. The CDR3 totals 23 residues. CDR1 is TSWWSYY, CDR2 QGS, per germline. This CDR3 reads CALGEMQKPSYFSGGYKTDKLIF. The CDR3 DNA follows: TGTGCTCTTGGGGAGATGCAAAAACCTTCCTACTTTTCTGGGGGATACAAAACCGATAAACTCATCTTT.

Note on this clone: Possible read error: a much larger clone is one base away. The V gene is TRDV1, the J gene TRDJ1; 9 bases agree with TRDD2. Germline CDR1 reads TSWWSYY; CDR2 reads QGS. CDR3 size: 23 residues. Trimming removed 1 base from V and 3 bases from J; junction bases left unmatched: 27. In DNA form, the CDR3 reads TGTGCTCTTGGGGAACGGGGAAATAGGCCTTCCTACGGCTACTGGGTATCGTCCGATAAACTCATCTTT. Encoded protein: CALGERGNRPSYGYWVSSDKLIF.

In the case of this clone: A far larger clone is one base from this, pointing to a likely read error. The same CDR3 also results from other DNA sequences found in this sample. The chain recombines TRDV1 with TRDJ1; D is unresolved. V was trimmed by 10 bases and J by 4 bases, leaving 22 bases between them. This CDR3 is built from 15 residues. Germline CDR1 TSWWSYY, CDR2 QGS. CDR3: CAHSARIGGVDKLIF. The DNA of the CDR3 is TGTGCTCACAGCGCCCGGATCGGAGGAGTCGATAAACTCATCTTT.

This clone was picked up many times. The chain uses TRDV1 and TRDJ1, with a possible D match to TRDD2 (6 bases). With 2 bases removed from V and 2 bases from J, the gap between germline ends came to 39 bases. The CDR3 is made up of 24 amino acids. Per the germline V gene, CDR1 is TSWWSYY and CDR2 is QGS. Written as DNA, the CDR3 is TGTGCTCTTGGGGAAATCCCCCCGCGGTCGAGTCCTACTCGGGGCCCTCGGACGACCGATAAACTCATCTTT. Its translation: CALGEIPPRSSPTRGPRTTDKLIF.

Within the sample, this clone is medium-sized. The chain recombines TRDV1 with TRDJ1, with D unclear. Germline CDR1 and CDR2: TSWWSYY and QGS. V was clipped by 2 bases and J by 0 bases, with 28 bases between them. The CDR3 covers 21 residues. Written as DNA, the CDR3 is TGTGCTCTTGGGGAAAATCGTCGTTCGTCGCGAATGAACCGATACACCGATAAACTCATCTTT. It yields the protein CALGENRRSSRMNRYTDKLIF.

This clone was picked up a small number of times. For this DNA, TCRdb reports the protein of a much larger clone, which diverges at residue 10, most likely from a read error; the protein presented here is translated directly from the DNA. The rearrangement links TRDV1 to TRDJ1; 8 bases line up with TRDD2. Trimming cost V 4 bases and J 0 bases; bases outside gene matches: 16. In germline, CDR1 is TSWWSYY, CDR2 QGS. This CDR3 has 19 residues. The CDR3 DNA follows: TGTGCTCTTGGGGTAGAGCTTCCTACCACTACTGGACACACCGATAAACTCATCTTT. Amino acids: CALGVELPTTTGHTDKLIF.

This clone was counted between two and nine times. This sequence may be a read error, since a much larger clone differs from it by one base. This chain uses TRDV1 with TRDJ1; TRDD3 agrees at 10 bases. The CDR3 extends over 26 amino acids. Germline V CDR1 and CDR2: TSWWSYY, QGS. The CDR3 DNA reads as TGTGCTCCTGGGGGGCAACTTCCTAGCGTCGGAGGGGGATACGCCACTCGGCCAACATACACCGATAAACTCATCTTT. Translating it yields CAPGGQLPSVGGGYATRPTYTDKLIF.

By share of the sample, this clone is medium-sized. V usage is TRDV1 and J usage is TRDJ1, with 11 bases fitting TRDD3. V shed 3 bases and J 4 bases; nucleotides not matched to a gene: 31. Per germline, CDR1 TSWWSYY and CDR2 QGS. This CDR3 contains 24 residues. Here the CDR3 DNA reads TGTGCTCTTGGGGACCTCAAGATCGGGCTTCCTACGTCTGGGGGATACTTTGGGGGCGATAAACTCATCTTT. Protein product: CALGDLKIGLPTSGGYFGGDKLIF.

This clone has more than one count but fewer than ten. This likely came from a read error, as a far larger clone is one base away. The rearrangement joins TRDV1 to TRDJ1; D is unclear. The CDR3 consists of 21 residues. Trimming left V 3 bases short and J 3 bases short, with 32 bases between. Germline V gene lookup returns CDR1 TSWWSYY and CDR2 QGS. The CDR3 DNA reads TGTGCTCTTGGGGAGCGAACCGAAACCCGACCTCGGCGCCCGATCTCCGATAAACTCATCTTT. Its translation is CALGERTETRPRRPISDKLIF.

This clone is deemed medium-sized (0.01 to 0.1%). This chain links TRDV1 with TRDJ1, with D tentatively TRDD3 (6 bases). V was cut by 0 bases and J by 5 bases, with 22 bases left in between. The CDR3 extends over 18 amino acids. The V gene's germline CDR1 is TSWWSYY and CDR2 QGS. CDR3 sequence (DNA): TGTGCTCTTGGGGAACTTCACTACGGGGGGACCCCATGGGATAAACTCATCTTT. Amino acid sequence: CALGELHYGGTPWDKLIF.

Remarks on this clone: Possible read error: a much larger clone is one base away. This sample includes further DNA sequences coding for the same CDR3. This sequence joins TRDV1 and TRDJ1; 9 nucleotides line up with TRDD3. The CDR3 totals 17 residues. V lost 1 base to trimming and J lost 1 base; unmatched junction nucleotides: 7. Germline V CDR1 and CDR2: TSWWSYY, QGS. The CDR3 nucleotides are TGTGCTCTTGGGGAACCCACTGGGGGAAGGAGCACCGATAAACTCATCTTT. Amino acids: CALGEPTGGRSTDKLIF.

A remark on this clone: This may stem from a read error, because a much larger clone lies one nucleotide away. The chain couples TRDV1 to TRDJ1; 9 nucleotides align to TRDD3. The CDR3 runs 20 residues. From germline, CDR1 is TSWWSYY and CDR2 QGS. Unmatched junction bases numbered 18, after V lost 3 bases and J lost 1 base. The CDR3 nucleotides are TGTGCTCTTGGGGACCTTCCACCTCGTACTGGGGGACGCCGCACCGATAAACTCATCTTT. Protein product: CALGDLPPRTGGRRTDKLIF.

The sample holds a few counts of this clone. A far bigger clonotype differs at one base, so this is likely a read error. The chain joins TRDV1 to TRDJ1, with TRDD3 matching 10 bases. Unmatched junction bases numbered 18, after V lost 4 bases and J lost 4 bases. The germline V gene has CDR1 TSWWSYY and CDR2 QGS. CDR3 length equals 19 residues. CDR3 nucleotides: TGTGCTCTTGGGGGCCCTCCTACACGTACTGGGGGATTAGGCGATAAACTCATCTTT. Protein sequence: CALGGPPTRTGGLGDKLIF.

This clone was observed a handful of times. A much larger clonotype is one base distant, so this may be a read error. Additional DNA sequences in this sample encode the identical CDR3. The rearrangement links TRDV1 to TRDJ1; D assignment may be TRDD2 or TRDD3 (5 bases each). Germline V CDR1 and CDR2: TSWWSYY, QGS. This CDR3 is built from 16 residues. CDR3 nucleotide sequence: TGTGCTCTTGGGAAAAGAGGCTGGGCCTACACCGATAAGCTCATCTTT. Translated, it gives CALGKRGWAYTDKLIF.

As regards this clone: This likely traces to a read error, being one base from a far larger clone. Other DNA sequences in the same sample also yield this CDR3. The V gene is TRDV1, the J gene TRDJ1, with D hard to call. CDR1 and CDR2 from the germline V gene are TSWWSYY and QGS. The CDR3 runs to 18 residues. V lost 3 bases to trimming and J lost 0 bases, with 20 bases between them. CDR3 sequence (DNA): TGTGCTCTTGGGGAGTTACCCCCCCGAAGGGACTACACCGATAAACTCATCTTT. It yields the protein CALGELPPRRDYTDKLIF.

This clone has more than one count but fewer than ten. J is TRDJ1 and V is TRDV1; 10 bases are a match to TRDD3. The CDR3 loop spans 22 amino acids. Looked up from germline, CDR1 is TSWWSYY and CDR2 is QGS. V dropped 2 bases and J dropped 0; count of bases not matched to a gene: 21. The CDR3 spells CALGEGFSYRYWGIRYTDKLIF. The CDR3 DNA reads as TGTGCTCTTGGGGAAGGTTTTTCCTACAGGTACTGGGGGATCCGATACACCGATAAACTCATCTTT.

This clone is judged medium-sized. This chain uses TRDV1 with TRDJ1; D gene ambiguous. V lost 0 bases, J lost 3 bases, and 14 bases lay in between. The CDR3 covers 16 residues. Per germline, CDR1 TSWWSYY and CDR2 QGS. Here the CDR3 reads CALGELAPDYPDKLIF. CDR3 DNA sequence: TGTGCTCTTGGGGAACTCGCCCCCGACTACCCCGATAAACTCATCTTT.

By proportion, this clone is medium-sized. The V call is TRDV1, the J call TRDJ1; 12 nucleotides match TRDD3. Germline V lookup: CDR1 TSWWSYY, CDR2 QGS. The CDR3 runs 21 residues. J lost 7 bases, V lost 0 bases, and 21 bases had no gene match. Written as DNA, the CDR3 is TGTGCTCTTGGGGAACTACCCTCCTACGCGCGTACTGGGGGATACCTAACTAAACTCATCTTT. This sequence encodes CALGELPSYARTGGYLTKLIF.

This clone was counted a few times. One base away lies a much larger clone, so this may be a sequencing read error. The V call is TRDV1, the J call TRDJ1; D remains ambiguous. The CDR3 is made up of 22 amino acids. V dropped 3 bases and J dropped 2 bases, with 34 bases sitting between them. CDR1 and CDR2 (germline): TSWWSYY, QGS. The CDR3 loop reads CALGDLRGLASTRSRGTDKLIF. The CDR3 DNA follows: TGTGCTCTTGGGGATCTACGAGGACTTGCATCTACAAGAAGTAGAGGAACCGATAAACTCATCTTT.

This clone was counted a few times. It differs at one base from a far larger clone, so likely a read error. Other DNA variants within this sample encode the same CDR3. V and J are TRDV1 and TRDJ1; D unresolved. Looked up from germline, CDR1 is TSWWSYY and CDR2 is QGS. This CDR3 is built from 12 residues. The CDR3 region is CALARGNDKLIF. The CDR3 bases are TGCGCTCTTGCTCGGGGCAACGATAAACTCATCTTT.

This clone was observed a few times. The protein that TCRdb holds for this DNA derives from a much larger clone and differs from the translated DNA at residue 10, which likely indicates a read error; the protein shown here is translated from the DNA. This chain connects TRDV1 to TRDJ1; no clear D. Germline V lookup: CDR1 TSWWSYY, CDR2 QGS. V shed 1 base and J shed 1 base, with 13 bases lying between them. The CDR3 contains 16 residues. Here the CDR3 DNA reads TGTGCTCTTGGGGAACGGGTATTATATCGCACCGATAAACTCATCTTT. This encodes CALGERVLYRTDKLIF.

Points on this clone: Only one base separates this from a far larger clonotype, so it likely reflects a read error. Different DNA sequences within this sample yield the same CDR3. The chain uses TRDV1 and TRDJ1; TRDD3 is a possible D gene (5 bases). CDR3 length: 23 residues. Per the germline V gene, CDR1 is TSWWSYY and CDR2 is QGS. V lost 3 bases and J 7 bases, leaving 42 bases between the germline ends. In DNA form, the CDR3 reads TGTGCTCTTGGGGAGGCAGGGGCTCCCCCTCAAACTTACTGGATGGCCCGGACCCCTAAACTCATCTTT. It codes for CALGEAGAPPQTYWMARTPKLIF.

This clone is termed medium-sized. V and J are TRDV1 and TRDJ2; 10 nucleotides align to TRDD3. The CDR3 contains 17 residues. The V gene's germline CDR1 is TSWWSYY and CDR2 QGS. With 5 bases clipped from V and 6 bases from J, the junction kept 12 bases outside the gene matches. In nucleotides, the CDR3 is TGTGCTCTTGGGCAGAGGGGGATACGCCTTCTGGCAGCACAACTCTTCTTT. It yields the protein CALGQRGIRLLAAQLFF.

The chain employs TRDV1 and TRDJ1; 9 nucleotides match TRDD3. The CDR3 runs to 20 residues. V was pared by 4 bases and J by 2 bases, with 20 bases of the junction left unmatched. Germline V gene data show CDR1 as TSWWSYY and CDR2 as QGS. In DNA form, the CDR3 reads TGTGCTCTTGGGGTCTCCTTACGCCGTACTGGGGGACATAAAACCGATAAACTCATCTTT. It translates to CALGVSLRRTGGHKTDKLIF.